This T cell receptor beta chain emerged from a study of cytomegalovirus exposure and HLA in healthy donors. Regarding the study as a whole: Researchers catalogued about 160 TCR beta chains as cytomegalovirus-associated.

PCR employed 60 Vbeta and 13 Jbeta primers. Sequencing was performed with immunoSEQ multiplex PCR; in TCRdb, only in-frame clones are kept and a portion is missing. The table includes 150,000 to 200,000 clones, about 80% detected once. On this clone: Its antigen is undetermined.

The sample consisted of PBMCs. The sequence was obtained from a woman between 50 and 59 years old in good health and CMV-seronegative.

This CDR3 is CATSRDHAGAGANVLTF. As DNA, the CDR3 is TGTGCCACCAGCAGAGATCATGCGGGGGCTGGGGCCAACGTCCTGACTTTC. The rearrangement uses TRBV15 and TRBJ2-6; 7 bases match TRBD2. The germline V gene encodes CDR1 LNHNV and CDR2 YYDKDF (reference sequence). The CDR3 consists of 17 residues. Trimming removed 0 bases from V and 2 bases from J; junction bases left unmatched: 4.